This T cell receptor beta chain derives from a study of shared clonotypes between healthy human individuals. V lost 7 bases, J lost 6 bases, and 12 bases stayed unmatched. Germline CDR1 reads LNHDA; CDR2 reads SQIVND (reference sequence). There are 15 residues in the CDR3. The data were produced by immunoSEQ multiplex PCR, yet TCRdb's version contains in-frame clones alone and is incomplete. The sample records 2.3 million or so clones, 85% to 95% being singletons. Whole-study results and caveats: Larger richness was generally estimated for naive than memory subsets.

Remarks on this clone: Its antigen is still unknown.

The receptor's source is a man aged 18 to 35 in good health. Some clones in this sample may be carry-over from other donors' samples. The chain couples TRBV19 to TRBJ1-5, with 7 bases that match TRBD1. Sequenced input: naive CD4+ T cells from PBMCs. Subset of the sample: CD45RA+ positively selected. CDR3 loop: CASNIQQGTSQPQHF. CDR3 bases: TGTGCCAGTAATATTCAACAGGGGACGAGTCAGCCCCAGCATTTT.